A single sample gave rise to the 26 T cell receptor beta chains below, sequenced in a study of response to subunit inactivated influenza vaccine. TCRdb passed the RT-PCR reads through MiXCR, listing each CDR3 protein once. The sample includes around 190,000 distinct CDR3 sequences, approximately 8.7% seen only once; the top ten take 11%. The material was non-naive T cells sorted from PBMCs, obtained on the day of vaccination. The receptors here all came from a man aged 45-65 years who received an inactivated influenza vaccine.

The V and J genes are TRBV5-4 and TRBJ2-5, with D possibly being TRBD2 (6 bases). This CDR3 is built from 17 residues. The germline V and J ends were trimmed by 0 bases and 6 bases, with 21 bases remaining between them. Germline values: CDR1 SGHNT, CDR2 YYREEE (reference sequence). CDR3 protein: CASSLAYGGVEEKTQYF. CDR3 DNA sequence: TGTGCCAGCAGCTTGGCTTACGGCGGGGTGGAAGAGAAGACCCAGTACTTC.

This chain uses TRBV18 with TRBJ2-7, with D unclear. The CDR3 contains 15 residues. With 2 bases removed from V and 0 bases from J, the gap between germline ends came to 11 bases. Germline loops: CDR1 KGHSH, CDR2 LQKENI. The CDR3 DNA is TGTGCCAGCTCACCATCGATGAGAGACTCCTACGAGCAGTACTTC. Protein sequence: CASSPSMRDSYEQYF.

This chain connects TRBV29-1 to TRBJ1-2; possible D gene TRBD1, 6 bases. V gave up 3 bases and J gave up 5 bases, with 10 bases separating them. Germline loops: CDR1 SQVTM, CDR2 ANQGSEA. The CDR3 loop spans 12 amino acids. CDR3 coding DNA: TGCAGCGTTGAGGACAGAGGGTATGGCTACACCTTC. It codes for CSVEDRGYGYTF.

This clonotype was counted between two and nine times. The J gene is TRBJ1-6, the V gene TRBV3-1; D gene unclear. CDR1 is LGHDT, CDR2 YNNKEL, per germline (reference sequence). The CDR3 covers 14 residues. The V and J ends lost 4 bases and 10 bases respectively, with 14 bases between them. The CDR3: CASSPGGRPSPLHF. In nucleotides, the CDR3 is TGTGCCAGCAGCCCCGGTGGCAGGCCCTCACCCCTCCACTTT.

This rearrangement joins TRBV5-6 to TRBJ2-5; no definite D call. Germline V lookup: CDR1 SGHDT, CDR2 YYEEEE. This CDR3 spans 14 amino acids. Trimming took 0 bases from V and 0 from J, leaving 6 bases between them. Here the CDR3 reads CASSLGPYQETQYF. As DNA, the CDR3 is TGTGCCAGCAGCTTGGGTCCCTACCAAGAGACCCAGTACTTC. The whole variable domain, filled in from reference TRBV5-6 and TRBJ2-5, reads DAGVTQSPTHLIKTRGQQVTLRCSPKSGHDTVSWYQQALGQGPQFIFQYYEEEERQRGNFPDRFSGHQFPNYSSELNVNALLLGDSALYLCASSLGPYQETQYFGPGTRLLVL.

This clonotype was observed many times. This chain links TRBV11-1 with TRBJ2-1; D may be TRBD1 (6 bases). In germline, CDR1 is SGHAT, CDR2 FQDESV (reference sequence). The CDR3 loop spans 15 amino acids. Trimming cost V 3 bases and J 2 bases, with 11 bases left between them. The CDR3 coding sequence is TGTGCCAGCAGCTTCGAACAGGGACCCTACAATGAGCAGTTCTTC. Its protein is CASSFEQGPYNEQFF.

The table lists this clonotype with a few counts. The chain uses TRBV9 and TRBJ2-5, with D possibly TRBD2 on 5 matching bases. Looked up from germline, CDR1 is SGDLS and CDR2 is YYNGEE. The CDR3 consists of 13 residues. V shed 4 bases and J shed 4 bases, with 11 bases lying between them. The CDR3 is CASSQLGGETQYF. The CDR3, as DNA: TGTGCCAGCAGCCAATTAGGAGGAGAGACCCAGTACTTC.

This clonotype occurred a few times. The rearrangement links TRBV20-1 to TRBJ2-7; tentatively, D is TRBD1 (5 bases). V was shortened by 0 bases and J by 4 bases, with 16 bases between the two germline ends. CDR3 length equals 15 residues. From germline, CDR1 is DFQATT and CDR2 SNEGSKA (reference sequence). This CDR3 reads CSARDGGRARYEQYF. In nucleotides, the CDR3 is TGCAGTGCTAGAGATGGTGGCAGGGCTCGGTACGAGCAGTACTTC.

At least ten counts were recorded for this clonotype. The V gene is TRBV27, the J gene TRBJ2-1; 8 bases are shared with TRBD2. The CDR3 sequence is 15 residues long. Germline lookup yields CDR1 MNHEY and CDR2 SMNVEV (reference sequence). V shed 7 bases, J shed 7 bases, and the junction held 12 bases outside the gene matches. The CDR3 nucleotides are TGTGCCAGCAAGAAAACGGGGGGGCCGAGGAATGAGCAGTTCTTC. Residues: CASKKTGGPRNEQFF.

Of note for this clonotype: A much larger clone sits a single nucleotide away, making a read error possible. The chain combines TRBV12-3 or TRBV12-4 with TRBJ1-2; no clear D. The V gene lost 6 bases and the J gene lost 2 bases, with 10 bases spanning the gap. The CDR3 contains 13 residues. CDR3 sequence reads: CASRRTENYGYTF. The CDR3 nucleotides are TGTGCCAGCAGAAGAACAGAGAACTATGGCTACACCTTC.

V is TRBV7-2 and J is TRBJ1-2, with D possibly matching TRBD1 (5 bases). Trimming pared 0 bases from V and 4 bases from J, leaving 9 bases between. Germline lookup yields CDR1 SGHTA and CDR2 FQGNSA. CDR3 length equals 14 residues. CDR3 sequence reads: CASSLARDGYGYTF. CDR3 DNA sequence: TGTGCCAGCAGCTTAGCGAGGGACGGCTATGGCTACACCTTC.

The V and J genes are TRBV15 and TRBJ1-5; D is unclear. The CDR3 extends over 12 amino acids. V lost 3 bases and J lost 4, with 4 bases in between. Germline-derived CDR1 and CDR2 are LNHNV and YYDKDF (reference sequence). The DNA for the CDR3 is TGTGCCACCAGCAGCACTAATCAGCCCCAGCATTTT. This codes for CATSSTNQPQHF.

This clonotype was recorded a few times. The chain is built from TRBV5-1 and TRBJ2-1; 8 positions agree with TRBD2. The V segment lost 0 bases and the J segment 4 bases; nucleotides outside the gene matches: 3. CDR1 SGHRS and CDR2 YFSETQ come from the germline V gene. This CDR3 has 15 amino acids. The CDR3 protein is CASSLDASGYNEQFF. DNA of the CDR3: TGCGCCAGCAGCTTGGACGCTAGCGGGTACAATGAGCAGTTCTTC.

This clonotype was found a few times. V usage is TRBV4-2 and J usage is TRBJ2-1; a possible D gene is TRBD1 (6 bases). Germline V gene lookup returns CDR1 LGHNA and CDR2 YNFKEQ. Deletions cut 0 bases from V and 4 bases from J, with 13 bases between. This CDR3 spans 16 amino acids. CDR3 sequence: CASSQDRAGAYNEQFF. In nucleotides, the CDR3 is TGTGCCAGCAGCCAAGATCGGGCAGGGGCGTACAATGAGCAGTTCTTC.

The chain joins TRBV11-1 to TRBJ2-7, with D uncertain. The V end lost 2 bases, the J end lost 1 base, and 12 bases lay between the germline ends. In germline, CDR1 is SGHAT, CDR2 FQDESV (reference sequence). This CDR3 contains 15 residues. CDR3 sequence (DNA): TGTGCCAGCAGCTTAACGGCCGGCCTTTCCTACGAGCAGTACTTC. Amino acid sequence: CASSLTAGLSYEQYF.

A few counts support this clonotype. This chain links TRBV7-2 with TRBJ2-5, with 7 nucleotides matching TRBD2. V lost 5 bases and J lost 5; bases outside the gene matches: 11. The V gene's germline CDR1 is SGHTA and CDR2 FQGNSA. This CDR3 has 15 residues. CDR3 in amino acids: CASSVGTITRETQYF. CDR3 coding DNA: TGTGCCAGCAGCGTTGGGACTATCACGAGGGAGACCCAGTACTTC.

This clonotype was recorded at least ten times. The rearrangement joins TRBV12-3 or TRBV12-4 to TRBJ2-1; D gene ambiguous. The CDR3 is 11 amino acids. Between the trimmed V and J ends, which lost 2 bases and 6 bases, there was a span of 2 bases. The CDR3 protein is CASSLFNEQFF. In DNA, the CDR3 is TGTGCCAGCAGTTTATTCAATGAGCAGTTCTTC.

There are a few counts of this clonotype. This rearrangement joins TRBV18 to TRBJ2-7; D remains ambiguous. Trimming stripped 4 bases from V and 6 bases from J, with 13 bases between. Germline V gene data show CDR1 as KGHSH and CDR2 as LQKENI. The CDR3 contains 13 residues. The DNA of the CDR3 is TGTGCCAGCTCACTCGGACCGGAGCGCGAGCAGTACTTC. Translation gives CASSLGPEREQYF.

Ten or more counts support this clonotype. The rearrangement joins TRBV12-3 or TRBV12-4 to TRBJ2-3; D not certain. The ends were cut back, 3 bases at V and 5 bases at J, with 3 bases in the middle. The CDR3 has 11 residues. This CDR3 is CASSFRDTQYF. CDR3 DNA: TGTGCCAGCAGTTTTAGAGATACGCAGTATTTT.

The gene calls are TRBV18 and TRBJ1-6; the D is unclear. From germline, CDR1 is KGHSH and CDR2 LQKENI. Trimming took off 3 bases at V and 8 bases at J, with 8 bases between the two ends. The CDR3 extends over 13 amino acids. CDR3: CASSPLQDSPLHF. The CDR3 DNA sequence: TGTGCCAGCTCACCGTTACAAGATTCACCCCTCCACTTT.

This clonotype was counted only a few times. The chain uses TRBV28 and TRBJ2-7; D is perhaps TRBD1 or TRBD2 (7 bases each). Trimming removed 2 bases from V and 5 bases from J, with 22 bases in between. CDR1 and CDR2 from the germline V gene are MDHEN and SYDVKM. The CDR3 loop spans 17 amino acids. The DNA for the CDR3 is TGTGCCAGCAGTTTACAAGATAAGGGGGCGGGAGAGGACGAGCAGTACTTC. It yields the protein CASSLQDKGAGEDEQYF.

This clonotype was detected ten times or more. Written as DNA, the CDR3 is TGTGCCAGCAGCCTAAACGGGGGTTCTAACACCGGGGAGCTGTTTTTT. Protein: CASSLNGGSNTGELFF. The chain combines TRBV7-6 with TRBJ2-2; TRBD2 might be the D (6 bases). This CDR3 is 16 amino acids long. V gave up 5 bases and J gave up 2 bases, with 15 bases separating them. From germline, CDR1 is SGHVS and CDR2 FNYEAQ.

This clonotype was counted ten times or more. The rearrangement links TRBV7-2 to TRBJ2-1; 9 nucleotides agree with TRBD1. Germline CDR1 reads SGHTA; CDR2 reads FQGNSA. V was clipped by 5 bases and J by 10 bases; unmatched bases: 6. CDR3 length equals 13 residues. The CDR3 sequence is CASSLNRGQEQFF. The CDR3 coding sequence is TGTGCCAGCAGCCTAAACAGGGGGCAAGAGCAGTTCTTC.

This clonotype showed up just a few times. This chain uses TRBV20-1 with TRBJ2-7; 9 bases match TRBD2. This CDR3 has 15 residues. Germline V gives CDR1 DFQATT, CDR2 SNEGSKA (reference sequence). V gave up 1 base and J gave up 3 bases; unmatched junction bases: 7. The CDR3 DNA is TGCAGTGCTAGAGGGGGAGCGGGGGGCGGCTACGAGCAGTACTTC. Translating gives CSARGGAGGGYEQYF.

At least ten counts were recorded for this clonotype. This sequence joins TRBV5-1 and TRBJ2-1; 9 bases align to TRBD1. This CDR3 is built from 16 residues. J gave up 1 base and V 3 bases, and 5 bases lay outside the gene matches. Germline V gives CDR1 SGHRS, CDR2 YFSETQ. For the CDR3, the DNA is TGCGCCAGCAGCTCCGGGACAGGGTTGTCCTACAATGAGCAGTTCTTC. Translating it yields CASSSGTGLSYNEQFF.

This clonotype turned up a few times. The chain links TRBV28 to TRBJ2-1; D might be TRBD2 (6 bases). The CDR3 sequence is 16 residues long. The germline V and J ends were trimmed by 6 bases and 4 bases, with 19 bases remaining between them. The V gene's germline CDR1 is MDHEN and CDR2 SYDVKM. This CDR3 reads CASSHVRRAGYNEQFF. As DNA, the CDR3 is TGTGCCAGCAGCCATGTAAGGCGGGCGGGATACAATGAGCAGTTCTTC.